Each of the 28 T cell receptor beta chains below was sequenced from the same sample in a study of T-cell reconstitution after alpha-beta-depleted transplantation in children. Unique molecular identifiers tagged the TCRbeta library. One entry per CDR3 protein results from TCRdb running MiXCR on the PCR reads. Altogether roughly 100,000 distinct CDR3 sequences are present, roughly 8.4% being singletons, with the ten largest covering 6.9%. The sample consisted of PBMCs from the stem cell graft donor, taken from the stem cell graft. The source of these receptors is a human donor who donated a stem cell graft to a child with congenital amegakaryocytic thrombocytopenia.

This clonotype was picked up many times. V and J are TRBV5-1 and TRBJ2-2; TRBD2 agrees at 7 bases. The germline V gene encodes CDR1 SGHRS and CDR2 YFSETQ. The J segment lost 5 bases and the V segment lost 4 bases, leaving 8 bases of the junction unmatched. The CDR3 sequence is 15 residues long. The chain's CDR3 is CASSLPGGRTGELFF. The CDR3 nucleotides read TGCGCCAGCAGCCTCCCGGGGGGACGAACCGGGGAGCTGTTTTTT.

Many counts were recorded for this clonotype. V is TRBV4-1 and J is TRBJ1-2, with D possibly TRBD1 on 5 matching bases. V was trimmed by 5 bases and J by 7 bases, leaving 23 bases between them. Germline V CDR1 and CDR2: MGHRA, YSYEKL. The CDR3 length is 16 residues. CDR3 region: CASSGAVLRSGAGYTF. In DNA, the CDR3 is TGCGCCAGCAGCGGAGCGGTTCTTCGGTCCGGGGCTGGCTACACCTTC.

This clonotype came up many times. This rearrangement joins TRBV5-5 to TRBJ1-1, with D possibly TRBD1 on 5 matching bases. V lost 2 bases to trimming and J lost 1 base, with 15 bases between them. The CDR3 extends over 16 amino acids. The germline V gene encodes CDR1 SGHKS and CDR2 YYEKEE (reference sequence). The CDR3 loop reads CASSFQGRWRNTEAFF. In nucleotides, the CDR3 is TGTGCCAGCAGCTTCCAGGGTCGATGGCGGAACACTGAAGCTTTCTTT.

There are many counts of this clonotype. This chain links TRBV7-2 with TRBJ2-2; 9 bases fit TRBD1. Germline CDR1 SGHTA, CDR2 FQGNSA. V trimming: 5 bases; J trimming: 2 bases; junction bases outside the gene matches: 6. CDR3 length: 16 residues. CDR3 loop: CASSHWDRVNTGELFF. The DNA of the CDR3 is TGTGCCAGCAGCCACTGGGACAGGGTAAACACCGGGGAGCTGTTTTTT.

This clonotype was found a few times. The V and J genes are TRBV7-8 and TRBJ2-2; tentative D call: TRBD1 (6 bases). The length of the CDR3 is 15 residues. Trimming took off 3 bases at V and 0 bases at J, with 8 bases between the two ends. CDR1 and CDR2 from the germline V gene are SGHVS and FQNEAQ. The chain's CDR3 is CASSLDRSNTGELFF. CDR3 nucleotide sequence: TGTGCCAGCAGCTTGGACAGATCGAACACCGGGGAGCTGTTTTTT.

This clonotype was counted many times. The chain recombines TRBV20-1 with TRBJ1-1; D is unresolved. The V end lost 0 bases, the J end lost 5 bases, and 10 bases lay between the germline ends. Germline V gene data show CDR1 as DFQATT and CDR2 as SNEGSKA (reference sequence). This CDR3 has 13 residues. The CDR3 DNA is TGCAGTGCTAGAGATAAAAGGGATACTGAAGCTTTCTTT. Encoded protein: CSARDKRDTEAFF.

Many counts were recorded for this clonotype. This chain joins TRBV5-1 and TRBJ1-1, with D unclear. This CDR3 region has 14 residues. Germline CDR1 and CDR2: SGHRS and YFSETQ. The germline V and J ends were trimmed by 1 base and 1 base, with 8 bases remaining between them. The DNA of the CDR3 is TGCGCCAGCAGCTTGAGTTCTCAGAACACTGAAGCTTTCTTT. This translates into CASSLSSQNTEAFF.

This clonotype was counted ten times or more. J is TRBJ1-2 and V is TRBV6-5, with a weak D call TRBD1 (6 bases). CDR1 and CDR2 from the germline V gene are MNHEY and SVGAGI. Trimming removed 5 bases at V and 7 bases at J, with 14 bases between. This CDR3 has 13 residues. The CDR3 sequence: CASSRTVEVGYTF. The CDR3 coding sequence is TGTGCCAGCAGTCGGACAGTAGAAGTTGGCTACACCTTC.

This clonotype was seen many times. The V and J genes are TRBV10-3 and TRBJ2-3; D remains ambiguous. Germline V gene data show CDR1 as ENHRY and CDR2 as SYGVKD. The V end lost 3 bases, the J end lost 2 bases, and 0 bases lay between the germline ends. The CDR3 totals 11 residues. The CDR3 loop reads CAISDTDTQYF. CDR3 DNA sequence: TGTGCCATCAGTGACACAGATACGCAGTATTTT.

This clonotype has just a few counts. The chain has TRBV7-3 and TRBJ2-1, with 9 bases aligning to TRBD2. The germline V gene has CDR1 SGHTA and CDR2 FQGTGA. This CDR3 is built from 15 residues. V lost 2 bases to trimming and J lost 4 bases; unmatched junction nucleotides: 3. The CDR3 sequence is CASSLSREGYNEQFF. CDR3 DNA: TGTGCCAGCAGCTTATCGCGGGAGGGGTACAATGAGCAGTTCTTC. Full variable domain (outside the CDR3, taken from reference TRBV7-3 and TRBJ2-1): GAGVSQTPSNKVTEKGKYVELRCDPISGHTALYWYRQSLGQGPEFLIYFQGTGAADDSGLPNDRFFAVRPEGSVSTLKIQRTERGDSAVYLCASSLSREGYNEQFFGPGTRLTVL.

This clonotype was observed a handful of times. The rearrangement uses TRBV4-1 and TRBJ2-3; D is undetermined. Deletions cut 3 bases from V and 5 bases from J, with 21 bases between. The CDR3 runs to 17 residues. From germline, CDR1 is MGHRA and CDR2 YSYEKL. The DNA for the CDR3 is TGCGCCAGCAGCCAGGATTCCCCCGGGTCCCCCCAAGATACGCAGTATTTT. As protein: CASSQDSPGSPQDTQYF.

This clonotype occurred many times. This rearrangement joins TRBV6-1 to TRBJ1-4, with D unresolved. The germline CDR1 and CDR2 sequences are MNHNS and SASEGT. The length of the CDR3 is 14 residues. V gave up 5 bases and J gave up 0 bases, with 7 bases separating them. CDR3 sequence reads: CASSQGATNEKLFF. CDR3 bases: TGTGCCAGCAGTCAAGGTGCAACTAATGAAAAACTGTTTTTT.

This clonotype has ten or more counts. The chain combines TRBV12-3 or TRBV12-4 with TRBJ1-6; D is undetermined. The CDR3 loop spans 11 amino acids. Trimming left V 5 bases short and J 7 bases short, with 3 bases between. In DNA, the CDR3 is TGTGCCAGCAGTAGAAATTCACCCCTCCACTTT. Translated, it gives CASSRNSPLHF.

At least ten counts were recorded for this clonotype. The rearrangement uses TRBV6-5 and TRBJ2-3, with TRBD2 matching over 11 bases. CDR3 size: 15 residues. Trimming at V came to 6 bases and at J to 1 base, leaving 3 bases not matched to a gene. Germline V gene data show CDR1 as MNHEY and CDR2 as SVGAGI. CDR3 region: CASRPLAGGTDTQYF. In DNA, the CDR3 is TGTGCCAGCAGACCACTAGCGGGAGGCACAGATACGCAGTATTTT.

This clonotype was observed many times. The J gene is TRBJ2-1, the V gene TRBV4-1; 10 bases agree with TRBD2. The CDR3 is 19 amino acids. Germline V gives CDR1 MGHRA, CDR2 YSYEKL. V lost 1 base and J lost 5; bases outside the gene matches: 14. The CDR3 coding sequence is TGCGCCAGCAGCCAAGTCTACCTAGCGGGAGTTTCTGGTCACAATGAGCAGTTCTTC. Amino acids: CASSQVYLAGVSGHNEQFF.

The chain carries TRBV12-3 or TRBV12-4 and TRBJ2-1; D gene ambiguous. There are 14 residues in the CDR3. Trimming cost V 4 bases and J 6 bases, with 13 bases left between them. The DNA of the CDR3 is TGTGCCAGCAGTTACGACGGGTCGAGCAATGAGCAGTTCTTC. It specifies CASSYDGSSNEQFF.

This clonotype was detected ten times or more. The chain employs TRBV20-1 and TRBJ2-7; 13 positions match TRBD2. This CDR3 is 15 amino acids long. Germline CDR1 reads DFQATT; CDR2 reads SNEGSKA (reference sequence). J was trimmed by 6 bases and V by 1 base; bases with no gene match: 6. CDR3 protein: CSARATGTSGIEQYF. As DNA, the CDR3 is TGCAGTGCTAGAGCAACCGGGACTAGCGGGATCGAGCAGTACTTC.

This clonotype was counted at least ten times. The chain uses TRBV5-1 and TRBJ2-7, with 9 bases matching TRBD1. The CDR3 has 15 amino acids. V was pared by 0 bases and J by 12 bases, with 13 bases of the junction left unmatched. Germline assignment: CDR1 SGHRS and CDR2 YFSETQ. The CDR3 bases are TGCGCCAGCAGCTTGGATGGAGGGACAGGGTTCGATCGGTACTTC. The encoded protein is CASSLDGGTGFDRYF.

Ten or more counts support this clonotype. The rearrangement links TRBV20-1 to TRBJ2-7; TRBD2 might be the D (5 bases). Germline assignment: CDR1 DFQATT and CDR2 SNEGSKA (reference sequence). Trimming pared 3 bases from V and 0 bases from J, leaving 15 bases between. The CDR3 is 15 residues long. The CDR3 bases are TGCAGTGCTAGGGGAGACCCCGCTCCCTCCTACGAGCAGTACTTC. Amino acids: CSARGDPAPSYEQYF.

This clonotype was seen repeatedly, ten times or more. The genes are TRBV2 and TRBJ1-2, with 8 bases matching TRBD1. Germline assignment: CDR1 SNHLY and CDR2 FYNNEI. The CDR3 covers 14 residues. The V gene end was trimmed by 7 bases and the J gene end by 4 bases; junction bases not matched to a gene: 8. The CDR3 protein is CASKFGRGPYGYTF. The CDR3 bases are TGTGCCAGCAAGTTCGGCAGGGGGCCCTATGGCTACACCTTC.

This clonotype was recorded at least ten times. The chain joins TRBV20-1 to TRBJ2-5; 11 bases are shared with TRBD2. This CDR3 has 12 amino acids. Germline V gene lookup returns CDR1 DFQATT and CDR2 SNEGSKA (reference sequence). V shed 6 bases, J shed 4 bases, and the junction held 1 base outside the gene matches. The CDR3 region is CSAGTSGETQYF. CDR3 bases: TGCAGTGCGGGGACTAGCGGAGAGACCCAGTACTTC.

This clonotype was observed many times. The rearrangement links TRBV10-2 to TRBJ1-1; weak D call: TRBD1 (6 bases). CDR1 and CDR2 (germline): WSHSY, SAAADI. The CDR3 length is 15 residues. Trimming shortened V by 6 bases and J by 2 bases, and 16 bases separated the two germline ends. CDR3 in amino acids: CASRDRPKGNTEAFF. Here the CDR3 DNA reads TGCGCCAGCAGAGACAGGCCAAAGGGAAACACTGAAGCTTTCTTT.

This clonotype was picked up many times. The chain employs TRBV11-2 and TRBJ2-1; perhaps TRBD2 as D (5 bases). Trimming left V 6 bases short and J 6 bases short, with 15 bases between. CDR1 and CDR2 (germline): SGHAT, FQNNGV. The CDR3 runs 14 residues. The CDR3 protein is CASSTSGGFNEQFF. The CDR3 DNA reads TGTGCCAGCAGTACCTCAGGAGGCTTCAATGAGCAGTTCTTC.

Ten or more counts support this clonotype. CDR3 residues: CASSLEGVSYNEQFF. The CDR3 nucleotides read TGCGCCAGCAGCTTGGAAGGCGTCTCCTACAATGAGCAGTTCTTC. The genes are TRBV5-1 and TRBJ2-1; D is unresolved. V dropped 0 bases and J dropped 0 bases, with 7 bases sitting between them. CDR1 is SGHRS, CDR2 YFSETQ, per germline. The length of the CDR3 is 15 residues.

This clonotype appeared many times. The rearrangement links TRBV15 to TRBJ1-2; TRBD1 is a possible D gene (6 bases). Between the trimmed V and J ends, which lost 1 base and 6 bases, there was a span of 9 bases. Germline V CDR1 and CDR2: LNHNV, YYDKDF (reference sequence). CDR3 length: 13 residues. In nucleotides, the CDR3 is TGTGCCACCAGCAGAGGACAGGTCGATGGCTACACCTTC. Amino acid sequence: CATSRGQVDGYTF.

This clonotype has at least ten counts. CDR3 nucleotides: TGTGCCAGCAGCTTTACGAGAGTCCAAGAGACCCAGTACTTC. Protein product: CASSFTRVQETQYF. The chain combines TRBV7-8 with TRBJ2-5, with D unresolved. CDR3 size: 14 residues. V shed 3 bases and J shed 1 base, with 9 bases lying between them. Per germline, CDR1 SGHVS and CDR2 FQNEAQ. Based on the CDR3 plus reference TRBV7-8 and TRBJ2-5, the full variable domain is GAGVSQSPRYKVAKRGQDVALRCDPISGHVSLFWYQQALGQGPEFLTYFQNEAQLDKSGLPSDRFFAERPEGSVSTLKIQRTQQEDSAVYLCASSFTRVQETQYFGPGTRLLVL.

J is TRBJ1-5 and V is TRBV20-1; 8 bases match TRBD1. The CDR3 sequence is 19 residues long. Germline-derived CDR1 and CDR2 are DFQATT and SNEGSKA (reference sequence). Trimming at V came to 5 bases and at J to 0 bases, leaving 18 bases not matched to a gene. In DNA, the CDR3 is TGCAGTGCTCACTATGGGACAGGCGATCCTCGCCTTAGCAATCAGCCCCAGCATTTT. Translation: CSAHYGTGDPRLSNQPQHF.

There are many counts of this clonotype. J is TRBJ2-2 and V is TRBV5-6, with D tentatively TRBD2 (6 bases). This CDR3 region has 15 residues. Per germline, CDR1 SGHDT and CDR2 YYEEEE. V lost 4 bases, J lost 2 bases, and 12 bases lay in between. CDR3 DNA: TGTGCCAGCAGCCCCCCCGGGAGTAACACCGGGGAGCTGTTTTTT. Amino acid sequence: CASSPPGSNTGELFF.